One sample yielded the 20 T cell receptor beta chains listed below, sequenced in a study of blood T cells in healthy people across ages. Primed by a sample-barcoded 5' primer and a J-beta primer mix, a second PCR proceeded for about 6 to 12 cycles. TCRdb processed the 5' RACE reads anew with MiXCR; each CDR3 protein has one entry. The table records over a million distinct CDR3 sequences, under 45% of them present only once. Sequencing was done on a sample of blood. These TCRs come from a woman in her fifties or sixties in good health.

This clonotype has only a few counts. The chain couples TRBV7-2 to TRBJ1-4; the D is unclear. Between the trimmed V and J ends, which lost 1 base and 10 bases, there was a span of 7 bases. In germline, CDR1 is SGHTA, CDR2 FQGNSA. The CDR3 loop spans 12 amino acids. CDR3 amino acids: CASSLDRGKLFF. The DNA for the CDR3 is TGTGCCAGCAGCTTAGATCGGGGAAAACTGTTTTTT.

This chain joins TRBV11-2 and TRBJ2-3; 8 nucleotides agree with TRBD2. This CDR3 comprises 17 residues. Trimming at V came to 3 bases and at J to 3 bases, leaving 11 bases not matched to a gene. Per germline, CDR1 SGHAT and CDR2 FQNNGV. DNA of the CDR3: TGTGCCAGCAGCTTCCCCTCGTGGGCTAGCGGGACAGATACGCAGTATTTT. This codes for CASSFPSWASGTDTQYF.

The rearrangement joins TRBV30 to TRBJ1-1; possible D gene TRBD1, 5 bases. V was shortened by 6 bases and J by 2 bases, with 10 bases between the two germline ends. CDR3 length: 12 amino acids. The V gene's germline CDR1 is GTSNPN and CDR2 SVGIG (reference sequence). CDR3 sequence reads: CACVDSNTEAFF. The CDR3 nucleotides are TGTGCCTGTGTAGACAGTAACACTGAAGCTTTCTTT.

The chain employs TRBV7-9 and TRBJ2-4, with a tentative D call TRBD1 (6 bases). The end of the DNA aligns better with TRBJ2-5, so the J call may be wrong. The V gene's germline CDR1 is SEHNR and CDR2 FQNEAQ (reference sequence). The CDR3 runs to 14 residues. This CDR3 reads CASSLGQSVETQYF. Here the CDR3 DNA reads TGTGCCAGCAGCCTCGGACAGAGCGTAGAGACCCAGTACTTC.

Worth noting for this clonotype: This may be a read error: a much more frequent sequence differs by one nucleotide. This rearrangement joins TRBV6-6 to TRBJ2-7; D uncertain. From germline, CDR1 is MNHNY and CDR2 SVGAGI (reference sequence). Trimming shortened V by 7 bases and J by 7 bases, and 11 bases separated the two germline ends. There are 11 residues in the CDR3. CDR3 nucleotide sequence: TGTGCCAGCACCGACCGTAATGAGCAGTACTTC. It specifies CASTDRNEQYF.

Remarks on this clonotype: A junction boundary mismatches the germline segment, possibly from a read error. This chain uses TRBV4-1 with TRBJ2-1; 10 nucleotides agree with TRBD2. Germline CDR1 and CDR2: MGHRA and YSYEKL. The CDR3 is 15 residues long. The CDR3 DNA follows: TGCGCCAGCAAACTAGCGGGAAACTCCTACAATGTGCAGTTCTTC. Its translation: CASKLAGNSYNVQFF.

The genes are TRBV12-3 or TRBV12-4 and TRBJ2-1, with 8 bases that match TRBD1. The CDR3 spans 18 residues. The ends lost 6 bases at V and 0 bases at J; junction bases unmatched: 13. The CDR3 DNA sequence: TGTGCCAGCAGGAAAACAGGGGGGCCCCAAAGCTCCTACAATGAGCAGTTCTTC. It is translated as CASRKTGGPQSSYNEQFF.

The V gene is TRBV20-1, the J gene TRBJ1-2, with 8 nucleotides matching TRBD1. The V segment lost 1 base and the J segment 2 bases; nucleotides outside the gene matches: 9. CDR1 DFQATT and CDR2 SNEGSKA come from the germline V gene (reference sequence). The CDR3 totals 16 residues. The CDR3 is CSARVPGGAGNYGYTF. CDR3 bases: TGCAGTGCTAGAGTGCCAGGGGGCGCTGGCAACTATGGCTACACCTTC.

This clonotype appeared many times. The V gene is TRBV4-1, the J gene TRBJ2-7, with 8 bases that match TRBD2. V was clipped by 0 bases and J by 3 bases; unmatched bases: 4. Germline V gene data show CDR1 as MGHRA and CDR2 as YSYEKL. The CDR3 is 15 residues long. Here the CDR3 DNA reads TGCGCCAGCAGCCAAGATTTTACTAGCGGCTACGAGCAGTACTTC. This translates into CASSQDFTSGYEQYF.

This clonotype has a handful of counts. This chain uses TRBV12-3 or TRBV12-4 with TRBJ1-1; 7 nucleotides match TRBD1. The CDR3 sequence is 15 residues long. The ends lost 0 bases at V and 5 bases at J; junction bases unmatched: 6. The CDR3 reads CASSLALRGRTEAFF. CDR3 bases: TGTGCCAGCAGTTTAGCGCTTAGGGGGCGGACTGAAGCTTTCTTT.

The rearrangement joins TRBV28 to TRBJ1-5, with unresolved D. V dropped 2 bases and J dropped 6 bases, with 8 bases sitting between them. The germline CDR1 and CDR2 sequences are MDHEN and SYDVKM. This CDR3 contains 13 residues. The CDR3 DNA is TGTGCCAGCAGTTTAGGTCCTGTTCAGCCCCAGCATTTT. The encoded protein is CASSLGPVQPQHF. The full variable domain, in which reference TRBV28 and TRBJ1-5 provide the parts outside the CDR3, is DVKVTQSSRYLVKRTGEKVFLECVQDMDHENMFWYRQDPGLGLRLIYFSYDVKMKEKGDIPEGYSVSREKKERFSLILESASTNQTSMYLCASSLGPVQPQHFGDGTRLSIL.

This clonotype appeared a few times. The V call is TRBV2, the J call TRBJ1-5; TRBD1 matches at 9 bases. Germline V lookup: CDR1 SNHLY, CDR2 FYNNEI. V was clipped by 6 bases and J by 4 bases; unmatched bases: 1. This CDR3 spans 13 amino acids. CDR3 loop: CASRGQGNQPQHF. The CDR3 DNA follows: TGTGCCAGCAGGGGACAGGGTAATCAGCCCCAGCATTTT.

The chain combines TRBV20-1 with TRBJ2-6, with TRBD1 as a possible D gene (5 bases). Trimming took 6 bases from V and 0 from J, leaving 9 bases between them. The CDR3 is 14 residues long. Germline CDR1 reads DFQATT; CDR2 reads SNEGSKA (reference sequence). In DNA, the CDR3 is TGCAGTGCAGACAGATACTCTGGGGCCAACGTCCTGACTTTC. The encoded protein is CSADRYSGANVLTF.

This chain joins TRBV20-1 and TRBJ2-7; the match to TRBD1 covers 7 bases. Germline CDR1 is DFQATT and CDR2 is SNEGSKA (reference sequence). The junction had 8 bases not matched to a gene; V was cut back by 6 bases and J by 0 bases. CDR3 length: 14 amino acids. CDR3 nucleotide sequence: TGCAGTGCAGACCCAGGGGGAAGCTCCTACGAGCAGTACTTC. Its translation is CSADPGGSSYEQYF.

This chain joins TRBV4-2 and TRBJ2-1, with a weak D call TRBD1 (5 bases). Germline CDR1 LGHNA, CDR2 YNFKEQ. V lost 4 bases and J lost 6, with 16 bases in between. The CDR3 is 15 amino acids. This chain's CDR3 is CASSPRVNSFNEQFF. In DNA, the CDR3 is TGTGCCAGCAGCCCCAGGGTTAACAGTTTCAATGAGCAGTTCTTC.

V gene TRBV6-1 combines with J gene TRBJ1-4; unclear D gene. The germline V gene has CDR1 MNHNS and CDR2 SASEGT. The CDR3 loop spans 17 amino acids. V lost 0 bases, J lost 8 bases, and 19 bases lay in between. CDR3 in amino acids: CASSEAPGSSYREKLFF. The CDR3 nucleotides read TGTGCCAGCAGTGAAGCGCCCGGGAGTTCTTATAGGGAAAAACTGTTTTTT.

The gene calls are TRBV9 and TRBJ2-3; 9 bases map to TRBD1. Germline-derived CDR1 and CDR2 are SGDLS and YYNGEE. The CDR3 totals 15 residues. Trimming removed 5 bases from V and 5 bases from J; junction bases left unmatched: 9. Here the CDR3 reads CASRATGGTLDTQYF. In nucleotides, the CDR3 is TGTGCCAGCAGGGCGACAGGGGGTACGCTAGATACGCAGTATTTT.

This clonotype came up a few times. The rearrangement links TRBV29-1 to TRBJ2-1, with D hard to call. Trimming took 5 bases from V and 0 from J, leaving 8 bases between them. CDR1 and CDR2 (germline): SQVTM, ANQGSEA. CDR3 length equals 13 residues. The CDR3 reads CSVSGHSYNEQFF. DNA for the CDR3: TGCAGCGTTTCGGGCCACTCCTACAATGAGCAGTTCTTC.

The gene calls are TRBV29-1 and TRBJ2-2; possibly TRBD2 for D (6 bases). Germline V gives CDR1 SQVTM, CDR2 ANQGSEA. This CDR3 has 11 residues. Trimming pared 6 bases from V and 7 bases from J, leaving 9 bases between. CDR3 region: CSVSEGGELFF. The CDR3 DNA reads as TGCAGCGTGTCGGAGGGCGGGGAGCTGTTTTTT.

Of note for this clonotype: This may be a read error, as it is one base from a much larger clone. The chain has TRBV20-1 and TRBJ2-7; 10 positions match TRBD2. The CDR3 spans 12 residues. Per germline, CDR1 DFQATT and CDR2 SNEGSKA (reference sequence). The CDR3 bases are TGCATTGCAGAGACTAGCGGGTACGAGCAGTACTTC. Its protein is CIAETSGYEQYF.